A selection of T cell receptor beta chains follows, all from one sample in a study of T cells in localized non-small cell lung cancer. Produced via immunoSEQ multiplex PCR; TCRdb's table is partial and in-frame only. Altogether approximately 24,000 clones are present, about nine tenths being singletons, with the ten largest covering roughly 23%. This sample comprised peripheral blood, obtained before any cancer treatment. The receptors originated from a man aged 40-75 years with stage I squamous cell lung carcinoma. Each CDR3 is given with its conserved first and last residue. The D gene is left open where the match is weak. Clone size is stated in some rows and not others, as once, few, many or a class when expanded.

abundance: -
v_gene: TRBV6-6
d_gene: -
j_gene: TRBJ1-1
CDR3aa: CASRGSQHNTEAFF
CDR3nt: TGTGCCAGCAGGGGCAGCCAACATAACACTGAAGCTTTCTTT

abundance: -
v_gene: TRBV18
d_gene: -
j_gene: TRBJ1-3
CDR3aa: CASSPSGRGAGNTIYF
CDR3nt: TGTGCCAGCTCACCAAGCGGGAGGGGAGCTGGAAACACCATATATTTT

abundance: -
v_gene: TRBV19
d_gene: TRBD2
j_gene: TRBJ2-1
CDR3aa: CASQRGKSSYNEQFF
CDR3nt: TGTGCCAGCCAGCGGGGTAAAAGCTCCTACAATGAGCAGTTCTTC

abundance: -
v_gene: TRBV10-3
d_gene: -
j_gene: TRBJ2-6
CDR3aa: CAISESWGAGANVLTF
CDR3nt: TGTGCCATCAGTGAGTCTTGGGGCGCCGGGGCCAACGTCCTGACTTTC

abundance: -
v_gene: TRBV5-1
d_gene: -
j_gene: TRBJ1-6
CDR3aa: CASSDQAPYNSPLHF
CDR3nt: TGCGCCAGCAGCGACCAAGCGCCGTATAATTCACCCCTCCACTTT

abundance: few
v_gene: TRBV29-1
d_gene: -
j_gene: TRBJ1-1
CDR3aa: CSVERTVSAFF
CDR3nt: TGCAGCGTTGAGCGGACAGTTTCAGCTTTCTTT

abundance: -
v_gene: TRBV28
d_gene: -
j_gene: TRBJ2-6
CDR3aa: CASSTQVTNVLTF
CDR3nt: TGTGCCAGCAGTACACAGGTAACCAACGTCCTGACTTTC

abundance: -
v_gene: TRBV7-9
d_gene: -
j_gene: TRBJ2-7
CDR3aa: CASSPVATYEQYF
CDR3nt: TGTGCCAGCAGCCCGGTCGCCACCTACGAGCAGTACTTC

abundance: -
v_gene: TRBV2
d_gene: -
j_gene: TRBJ2-7
CDR3aa: CASSGLSSYEQYF
CDR3nt: TGTGCCAGCAGTGGGCTGTCCTCCTACGAGCAGTACTTC

abundance: -
v_gene: TRBV7-2
d_gene: -
j_gene: TRBJ2-1
CDR3aa: CASSPRGGRYNEQFF
CDR3nt: TGTGCCAGCAGCCCAAGGGGGGGCCGGTACAATGAGCAGTTCTTC

abundance: -
v_gene: TRBV6-5
d_gene: -
j_gene: TRBJ2-1
CDR3aa: CASRTPGTEEQFF
CDR3nt: TGTGCCAGCAGGACTCCCGGGACTGAAGAGCAGTTCTTC

abundance: -
v_gene: TRBV2
d_gene: -
j_gene: TRBJ1-2
CDR3aa: CASFDSYGYTF
CDR3nt: TGTGCCAGCTTTGACAGTTATGGCTACACCTTC

abundance: -
v_gene: TRBV9
d_gene: -
j_gene: TRBJ1-6
CDR3aa: CASSARDTGLSPLHF
CDR3nt: TGTGCCAGCAGCGCCCGGGACACGGGGTTATCACCCCTCCACTTT